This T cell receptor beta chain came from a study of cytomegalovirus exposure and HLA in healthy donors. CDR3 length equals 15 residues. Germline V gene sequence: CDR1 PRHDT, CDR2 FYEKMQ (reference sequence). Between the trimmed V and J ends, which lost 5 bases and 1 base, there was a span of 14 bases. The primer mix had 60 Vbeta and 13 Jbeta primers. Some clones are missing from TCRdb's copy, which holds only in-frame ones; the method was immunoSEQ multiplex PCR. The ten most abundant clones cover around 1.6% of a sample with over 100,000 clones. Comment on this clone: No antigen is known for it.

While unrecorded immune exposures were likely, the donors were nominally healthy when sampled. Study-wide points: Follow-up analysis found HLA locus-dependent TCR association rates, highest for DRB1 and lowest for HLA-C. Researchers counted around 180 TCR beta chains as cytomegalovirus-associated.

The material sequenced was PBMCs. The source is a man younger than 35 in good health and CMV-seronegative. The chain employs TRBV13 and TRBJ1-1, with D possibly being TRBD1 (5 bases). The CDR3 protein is CASSHPGTPNTEAFF. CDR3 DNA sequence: TGTGCCAGCAGCCATCCCGGGACTCCGAACACTGAAGCTTTCTTT. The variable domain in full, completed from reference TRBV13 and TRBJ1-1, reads AAGVIQSPRHLIKEKRETATLKCYPIPRHDTVYWYQQGPGQDPQFLISFYEKMQSDKGSIPDRFSAQQFSDYHSELNMSSLELGDSALYFCASSHPGTPNTEAFFGQGTRLTVV.